One sample yielded the 7 T cell receptor beta chains listed below, sequenced in a study of CD8+CD57+ T cells in acquired aplastic anemia. Whoever was chosen for sequencing had shown CD8+CD57+ cell expansion by flow cytometry. Genomic DNA templated the TCR beta VDJ and CDR3 profiling. One entry per CDR3 protein results from TCRdb running MiXCR on the reads. The repertoire holds about 120,000 distinct CDR3 sequences, approximately 50% seen once, with roughly 32% in the top ten. The specimen sequenced was sorted CD4+, CD8+, or CD8+CD57+ T cells (not recorded which) from PBMCs. Receptors were obtained from a human donor with aplastic anemia.

V usage is TRBV7-8 and J usage is TRBJ2-7; possible D gene TRBD2, 6 bases. Germline V gives CDR1 SGHVS, CDR2 FQNEAQ. The ends were cut back, 5 bases at V and 4 bases at J, with 15 bases in the middle. The CDR3 runs 14 residues. The CDR3 DNA reads as TGTGCCAGCAGCCTAATAGGGACTGAGTACGAGCAGTACTTC. This encodes CASSLIGTEYEQYF.

The chain links TRBV7-8 to TRBJ1-3; 8 bases match TRBD1. The CDR3 loop spans 17 amino acids. The V gene end was trimmed by 1 base and the J gene end by 0 bases; junction bases not matched to a gene: 5. Germline CDR1 and CDR2: SGHVS and FQNEAQ. The DNA for the CDR3 is TGTGCCAGCAGCTTAGGGACAGGGAGAGGCTCTGGAAACACCATATATTTT. Translated: CASSLGTGRGSGNTIYF.

This clonotype came up many times. One junction end does not reproduce the germline sequence, and a read error may be involved. The rearrangement uses TRBV20-1 and TRBJ2-1; D call uncertain. This CDR3 is 13 amino acids long. CDR1 and CDR2 (germline): DFQATT, SNEGSKA (reference sequence). CDR3 DNA: TGCAGTGCTAGAGACCCCGGGCGGACCTCCCCGCCTTTC. It translates to CSARDPGRTSPPF.

This clonotype was observed a handful of times. The chain combines TRBV15 with TRBJ2-7; D uncertain. CDR1 LNHNV and CDR2 YYDKDF come from the germline V gene (reference sequence). V was shortened by 3 bases and J by 4 bases, with 13 bases between the two germline ends. CDR3 length equals 14 residues. The CDR3 protein is CATSRAQKSYEQYF. In nucleotides, the CDR3 is TGTGCCACCAGCAGGGCCCAGAAGAGTTACGAGCAGTACTTC. The full variable domain, its missing parts supplied by reference TRBV15 and TRBJ2-7, is DAMVIQNPRYQVTQFGKPVTLSCSQTLNHNVMYWYQQKSSQAPKLLFHYYDKDFNNEADTPDNFQSRRPNTSFCFLDIRSPGLGDTAMYLCATSRAQKSYEQYFGPGTRLTVT.

As for this clonotype: This could be a read error, since a much larger clone is one nucleotide away. The chain couples TRBV25-1 to TRBJ2-7, with no clear D. There are 10 residues in the CDR3. The V gene's germline CDR1 is MGHDK and CDR2 SYGVNS. V gave up 8 bases and J gave up 2 bases, with 4 bases separating them. CDR3 bases: TGTGCCAGCGGAGCCTACGAGCAGTACTTC. Its protein is CASGAYEQYF.

The rearrangement links TRBV2 to TRBJ1-6; D gene unclear. This CDR3 comprises 13 residues. V was clipped by 6 bases and J by 10 bases, with 13 bases between them. Germline assignment: CDR1 SNHLY and CDR2 FYNNEI. CDR3 in amino acids: CASSQARQSPLHF. The CDR3 DNA is TGTGCCAGCAGCCAGGCCCGCCAATCACCCCTCCACTTT.

Of note for this clonotype: This may arise from a read error, as a much more abundant clone is one base away. V and J are TRBV5-1 and TRBJ2-2, with D uncertain. The CDR3 totals 15 residues. The germline V gene encodes CDR1 SGHRS and CDR2 YFSETQ. Deletions cut 0 bases from V and 5 bases from J, with 11 bases between. CDR3 residues: CASSLVRPPTGELFF. CDR3 coding DNA: TGCGCCAGCAGCTTGGTTAGGCCACCAACCGGGGAGCTGTTTTTT.